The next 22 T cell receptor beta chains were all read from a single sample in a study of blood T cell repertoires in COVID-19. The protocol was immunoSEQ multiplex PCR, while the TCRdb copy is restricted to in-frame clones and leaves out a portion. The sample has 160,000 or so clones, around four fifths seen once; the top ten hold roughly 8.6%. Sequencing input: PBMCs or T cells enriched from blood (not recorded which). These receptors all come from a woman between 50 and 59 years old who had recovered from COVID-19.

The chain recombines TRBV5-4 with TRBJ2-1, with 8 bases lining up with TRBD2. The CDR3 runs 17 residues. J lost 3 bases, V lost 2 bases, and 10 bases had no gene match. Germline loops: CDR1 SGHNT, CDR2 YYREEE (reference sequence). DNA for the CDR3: TGTGCCAGCAGCTTCACGGGAGGGCCTGGGTACTACAATGAGCAGTTCTTC. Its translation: CASSFTGGPGYYNEQFF.

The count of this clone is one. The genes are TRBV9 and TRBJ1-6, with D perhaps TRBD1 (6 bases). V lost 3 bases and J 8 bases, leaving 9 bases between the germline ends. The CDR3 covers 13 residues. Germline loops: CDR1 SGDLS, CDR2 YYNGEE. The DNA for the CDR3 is TGTGCCAGCAGCGCGAACAGGGATTCACCCCTCCACTTT. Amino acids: CASSANRDSPLHF.

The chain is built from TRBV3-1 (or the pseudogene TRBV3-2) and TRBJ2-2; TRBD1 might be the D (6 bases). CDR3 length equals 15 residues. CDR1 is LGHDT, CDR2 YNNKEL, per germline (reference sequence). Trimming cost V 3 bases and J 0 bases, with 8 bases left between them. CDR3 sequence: CASSQGATNTGELFF. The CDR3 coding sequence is TGTGCCAGCAGCCAGGGGGCCACGAACACCGGGGAGCTGTTTTTT.

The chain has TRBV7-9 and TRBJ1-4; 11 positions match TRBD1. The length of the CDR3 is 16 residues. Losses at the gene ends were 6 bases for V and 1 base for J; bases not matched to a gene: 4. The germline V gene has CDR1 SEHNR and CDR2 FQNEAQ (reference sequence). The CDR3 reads CASSTGTGGTNEKLFF. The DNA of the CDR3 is TGTGCCAGCAGTACCGGGACAGGGGGAACTAATGAAAAACTGTTTTTT.

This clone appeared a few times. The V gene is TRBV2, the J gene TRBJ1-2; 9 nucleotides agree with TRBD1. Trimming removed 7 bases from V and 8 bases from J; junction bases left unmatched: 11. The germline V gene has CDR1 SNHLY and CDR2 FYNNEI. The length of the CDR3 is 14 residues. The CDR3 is CASTSGGTGYGYTF. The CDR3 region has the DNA TGTGCCAGCACCTCTGGGGGGACAGGGTACGGCTACACCTTC.

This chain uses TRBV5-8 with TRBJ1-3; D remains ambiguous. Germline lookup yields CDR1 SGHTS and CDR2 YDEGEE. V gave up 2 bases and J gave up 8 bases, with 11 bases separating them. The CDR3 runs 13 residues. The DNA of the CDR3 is TGTGCCAGCAGCTTCCCCGGTCGCTACACCATATATTTT. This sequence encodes CASSFPGRYTIYF.

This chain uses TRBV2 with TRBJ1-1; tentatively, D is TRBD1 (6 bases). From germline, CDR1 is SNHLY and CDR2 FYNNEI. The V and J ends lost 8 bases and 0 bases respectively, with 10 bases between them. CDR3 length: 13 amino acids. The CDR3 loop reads CASVGGMNTEAFF. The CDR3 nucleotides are TGTGCCAGCGTAGGGGGTATGAACACTGAAGCTTTCTTT.

The CDR3 here is CASSLRQGDEAFF. The CDR3 bases are TGTGCCAGCAGCTTAAGACAGGGGGATGAAGCTTTCTTT. The rearrangement uses TRBV13 and TRBJ1-1; 9 bases agree with TRBD1. The CDR3 consists of 13 residues. CDR1 and CDR2 (germline): PRHDT, FYEKMQ (reference sequence). V was pared by 2 bases and J by 7 bases, with 2 bases of the junction left unmatched.

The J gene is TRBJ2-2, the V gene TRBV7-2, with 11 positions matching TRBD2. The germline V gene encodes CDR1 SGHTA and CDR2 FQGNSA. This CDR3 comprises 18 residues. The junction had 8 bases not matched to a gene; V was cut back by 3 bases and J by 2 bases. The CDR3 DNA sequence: TGTGCCAGCAGCTTGGGGCCCCTAGCGGGGGGTAACACCGGGGAGCTGTTTTTT. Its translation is CASSLGPLAGGNTGELFF.

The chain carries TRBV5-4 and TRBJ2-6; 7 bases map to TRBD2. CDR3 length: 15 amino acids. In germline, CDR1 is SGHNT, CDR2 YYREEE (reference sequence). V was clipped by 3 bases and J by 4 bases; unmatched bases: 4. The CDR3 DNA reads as TGTGCCAGCAGCTGGGGGGGGATCGGGGCCAACGTCCTGACTTTC. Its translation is CASSWGGIGANVLTF.

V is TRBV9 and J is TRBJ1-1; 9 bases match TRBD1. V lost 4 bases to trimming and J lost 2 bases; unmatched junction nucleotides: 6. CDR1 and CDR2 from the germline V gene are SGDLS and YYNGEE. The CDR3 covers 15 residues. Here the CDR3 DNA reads TGTGCCAGCAGCCCACTGGGACAGGGAAACACTGAAGCTTTCTTT. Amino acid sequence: CASSPLGQGNTEAFF.

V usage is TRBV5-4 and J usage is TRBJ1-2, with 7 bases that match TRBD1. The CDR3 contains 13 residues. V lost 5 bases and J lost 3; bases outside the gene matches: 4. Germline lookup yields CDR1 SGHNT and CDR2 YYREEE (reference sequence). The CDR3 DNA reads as TGTGCCAGCAGGCCCGGGACAGACTATGGCTACACCTTC. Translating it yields CASRPGTDYGYTF.

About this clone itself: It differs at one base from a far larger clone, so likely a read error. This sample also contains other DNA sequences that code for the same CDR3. The CDR3 loop is CATSQGRGGETQYF. The CDR3 DNA sequence: TGTGCCACCAGCCAAGGGAGGGGGGGGGAGACCCAGTACTTC. This chain connects TRBV3-1 (or the pseudogene TRBV3-2) to TRBJ2-5, with D possibly matching TRBD2 (7 bases). The germline CDR1 and CDR2 sequences are LGHDT and YNNKEL (reference sequence). The CDR3 runs to 14 residues.

The CDR3 here is CASSYRVYGYTF. The CDR3 coding sequence is TGTGCCAGCAGTTACCGGGTCTATGGCTACACCTTC. The J gene is TRBJ1-2, the V gene TRBV28; no definite D call. The CDR3 sequence is 12 residues long. Looked up from germline, CDR1 is MDHEN and CDR2 is SYDVKM. V was shortened by 4 bases and J by 4 bases, with 7 bases between the two germline ends.

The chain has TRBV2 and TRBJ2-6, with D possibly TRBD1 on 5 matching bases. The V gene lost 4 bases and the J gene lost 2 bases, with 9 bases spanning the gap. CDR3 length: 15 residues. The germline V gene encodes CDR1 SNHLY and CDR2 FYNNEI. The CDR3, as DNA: TGTGCCAGCAGTGGTCAGGGAACTGGGGCCAACGTCCTGACTTTC. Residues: CASSGQGTGANVLTF. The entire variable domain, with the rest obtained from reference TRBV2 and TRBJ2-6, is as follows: EPEVTQTPSHQVTQMGQEVILRCVPISNHLYFYWYRQILGQKVEFLVSFYNNEISEKSEIFDDQFSVERPDGSNFTLKIRSTKLEDSAMYFCASSGQGTGANVLTFGAGSRLTVL.

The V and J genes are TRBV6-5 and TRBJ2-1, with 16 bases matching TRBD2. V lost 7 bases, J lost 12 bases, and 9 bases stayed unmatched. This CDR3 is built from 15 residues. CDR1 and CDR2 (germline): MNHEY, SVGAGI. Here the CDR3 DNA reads TGTGCCAGCAATCCCGGGACTAGCGGGGGGGCCGGGCAGTTCTTC. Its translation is CASNPGTSGGAGQFF.

The CDR3 DNA reads TGTGCCAGTAGTAGATGGCAGAACAATCAGCCCCAGCATTTT. It specifies CASSRWQNNQPQHF. The chain links TRBV19 to TRBJ1-5; D gene ambiguous. CDR1 is LNHDA, CDR2 SQIVND, per germline (reference sequence). The V and J ends lost 4 bases and 3 bases respectively, with 10 bases between them. CDR3 length equals 14 residues. The whole variable domain, remainder taken from reference TRBV19 and TRBJ1-5, is DGGITQSPKYLFRKEGQNVTLSCEQNLNHDAMYWYRQDPGQGLRLIYYSQIVNDFQKGDIAEGYSVSREKKESFPLTVTSAQKNPTAFYLCASSRWQNNQPQHFGDGTRLSIL.

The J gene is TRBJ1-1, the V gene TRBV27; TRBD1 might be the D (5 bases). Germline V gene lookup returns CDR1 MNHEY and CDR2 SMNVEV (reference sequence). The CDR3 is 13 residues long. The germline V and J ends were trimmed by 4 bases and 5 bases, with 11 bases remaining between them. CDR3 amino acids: CASSWGGGTEAFF. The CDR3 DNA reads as TGTGCCAGCAGTTGGGGGGGAGGGACTGAAGCTTTCTTT.

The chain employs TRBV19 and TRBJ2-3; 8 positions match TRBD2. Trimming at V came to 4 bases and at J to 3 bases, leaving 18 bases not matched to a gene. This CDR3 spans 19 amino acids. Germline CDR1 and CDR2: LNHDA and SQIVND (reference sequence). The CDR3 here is CASSRALKSGSLGTDTQYF. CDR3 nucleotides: TGTGCCAGTAGTAGGGCCCTAAAGAGCGGGAGCTTGGGAACAGATACGCAGTATTTT. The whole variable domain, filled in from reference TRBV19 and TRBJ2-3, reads DGGITQSPKYLFRKEGQNVTLSCEQNLNHDAMYWYRQDPGQGLRLIYYSQIVNDFQKGDIAEGYSVSREKKESFPLTVTSAQKNPTAFYLCASSRALKSGSLGTDTQYFGPGTRLTVL.

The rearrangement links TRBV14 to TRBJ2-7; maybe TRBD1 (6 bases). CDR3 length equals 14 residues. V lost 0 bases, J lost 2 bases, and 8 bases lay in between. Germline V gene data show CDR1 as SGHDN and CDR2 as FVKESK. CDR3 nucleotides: TGTGCCAGCAGCCAAGAGACAGGTCCCTACGAGCAGTACTTC. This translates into CASSQETGPYEQYF.

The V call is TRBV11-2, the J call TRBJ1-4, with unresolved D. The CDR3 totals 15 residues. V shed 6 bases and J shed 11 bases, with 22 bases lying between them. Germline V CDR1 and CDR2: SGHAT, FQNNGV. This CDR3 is CASSSHYDVGGKLFF. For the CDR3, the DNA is TGTGCCAGCAGTTCACATTACGACGTAGGCGGGAAACTGTTTTTT.

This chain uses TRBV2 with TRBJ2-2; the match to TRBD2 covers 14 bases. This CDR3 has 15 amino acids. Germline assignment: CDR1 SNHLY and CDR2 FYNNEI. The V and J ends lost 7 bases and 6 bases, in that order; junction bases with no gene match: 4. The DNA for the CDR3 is TGTGCCAGCAAGAGACTAGCGGGGGGGCCCGGGGAGCTGTTTTTT. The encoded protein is CASKRLAGGPGELFF.